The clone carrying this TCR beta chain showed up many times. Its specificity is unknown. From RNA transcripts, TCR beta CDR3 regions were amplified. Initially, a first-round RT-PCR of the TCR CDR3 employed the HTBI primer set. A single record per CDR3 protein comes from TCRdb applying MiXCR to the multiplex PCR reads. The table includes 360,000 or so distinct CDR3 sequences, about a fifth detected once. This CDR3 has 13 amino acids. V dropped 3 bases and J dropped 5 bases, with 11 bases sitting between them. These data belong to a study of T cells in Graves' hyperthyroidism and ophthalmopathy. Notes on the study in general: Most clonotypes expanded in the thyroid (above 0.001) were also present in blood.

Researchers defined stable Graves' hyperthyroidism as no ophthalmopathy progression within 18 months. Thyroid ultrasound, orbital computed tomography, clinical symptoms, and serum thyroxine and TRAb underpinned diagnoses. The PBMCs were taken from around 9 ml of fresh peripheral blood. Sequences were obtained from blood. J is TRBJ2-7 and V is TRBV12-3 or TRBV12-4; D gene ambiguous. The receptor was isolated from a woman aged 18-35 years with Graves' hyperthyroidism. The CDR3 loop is CASSFFGSHEQYF. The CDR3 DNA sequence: TGTGCCAGCAGTTTTTTCGGTTCCCACGAGCAGTACTTC.